The rows below give T cell receptor beta chains drawn from one sample of a study of post-analysis software for immune sequencing data. TCRdb reprocessed the PCR reads with MiXCR, giving one entry per CDR3 protein. The table includes about half a million distinct CDR3 sequences, around a third detected once. The sequenced material came from blood. All receptors derive from a girl between 2 and 17 years old with multiple sclerosis. The CDR3 runs from the conserved cysteine through the conserved F or W. D genes are given only for firm matches. The listing skips clone size in some rows; elsewhere it reads once, few, many or a size class.

d_gene	j_gene	v_gene	abundance	CDR3aa	CDR3nt
NA	TRBJ2-5	TRBV7-9	few	CASSLALTKETQYF	TGTGCCAGCAGCTTAGCTCTTACCAAAGAGACCCAGTACTTC
TRBD1	TRBJ1-2	TRBV10-3	NA	CAISGGQGAGYTF	TGTGCCATCAGTGGAGGACAGGGGGCCGGCTACACCTTC
TRBD1	TRBJ1-4	TRBV11-2	NA	CASSLGDRVSKLFF	TGTGCCAGCAGCTTAGGGGACAGGGTCTCAAAACTGTTTTTT
TRBD2	TRBJ2-3	TRBV11-2	NA	CASSFRGLAALGGTDTQYF	TGTGCCAGCAGCTTCCGAGGACTAGCGGCTCTTGGTGGCACAGATACGCAGTATTTT
NA	TRBJ2-1	TRBV7-3	NA	CASTPTGGLSYNEQFF	TGTGCCAGCACCCCTACCGGAGGGCTTTCCTACAATGAGCAGTTCTTC
NA	TRBJ2-5	TRBV20-1	few	CSASPPGAQETQYF	TGCAGTGCTAGCCCGCCGGGGGCCCAAGAGACCCAGTACTTC
NA	TRBJ2-5	TRBV5-1	NA	CASSLGQRGIETQYF	TGCGCCAGCAGCTTGGGACAGCGTGGGATTGAGACCCAGTACTTC
NA	TRBJ1-1	TRBV6-1	NA	CASSNWEAFF	TGTGCCAGCAGTAACTGGGAAGCTTTCTTT
NA	TRBJ1-2	TRBV29-1	NA	CSVEETGADYGYTF	TGCAGCGTTGAGGAGACAGGAGCTGACTATGGCTACACCTTC
NA	TRBJ1-4	TRBV7-2	NA	CASSLGLRYEKLFF	TGTGCCAGCAGCTTAGGACTGCGTTATGAAAAACTGTTTTTT
NA	TRBJ2-1	TRBV12-3/TRBV12-4	few	CASSPTIFEQFF	TGTGCCAGCAGTCCAACGATCTTTGAGCAGTTCTTC
NA	TRBJ2-6	TRBV7-6	few	CASSLLGGDRANVLTF	TGTGCCAGCAGCTTATTGGGGGGGGACAGGGCCAACGTCCTGACTTTC
NA	TRBJ2-7	TRBV5-6	NA	CASRPTGGPYEQYF	TGTGCCAGCCGTCCGACTGGGGGTCCCTACGAGCAGTACTTC
NA	TRBJ2-7	TRBV20-1	NA	CSARDIGGNDYEQYF	TGCAGTGCTAGAGATATTGGCGGGAACGATTACGAGCAGTACTTC
NA	TRBJ2-5	TRBV24-1	few	CATSDFGKETQYF	TGTGCCACCAGTGATTTTGGGAAAGAGACCCAGTACTTC
TRBD2	TRBJ2-7	TRBV5-1	NA	CASSPRTSGIYEQYF	TGCGCCAGCAGCCCCAGGACTAGCGGCATCTACGAGCAGTACTTC
TRBD1	TRBJ2-2	TRBV4-2	NA	CASSQDEGGRVAGELFF	TGTGCCAGCAGCCAAGACGAAGGGGGCCGGGTCGCCGGGGAGCTGTTTTTT
NA	TRBJ2-3	TRBV20-1	few	CSAEQEDTQYF	TGCAGTGCCGAACAGGAAGATACGCAGTATTTT
NA	TRBJ2-3	TRBV9	NA	CASSPGTSITDTQYF	TGTGCCAGCAGCCCAGGCACCTCTATCACAGATACGCAGTATTTT
NA	TRBJ2-1	TRBV29-1	once	CSVLSRRKGNEQFF	TGCAGCGTTCTTTCACGGAGGAAGGGGAATGAGCAGTTCTTC
TRBD2	TRBJ2-1	TRBV25-1	NA	CASSEWRIAGDNEQFF	TGTGCCAGCAGTGAGTGGAGAATAGCGGGGGACAATGAGCAGTTCTTC
TRBD2	TRBJ2-1	TRBV18	NA	CASSPSGGVQNEQFF	TGTGCCAGCTCACCTAGCGGGGGAGTCCAAAATGAGCAGTTCTTC
TRBD1	TRBJ1-4	TRBV20-1	NA	CSARVTGANEKLFF	TGCAGTGCTAGAGTCACAGGGGCGAATGAAAAACTGTTTTTT
NA	TRBJ1-2	TRBV6-4	NA	CASSDSNGGNYGYTF	TGTGCCAGCAGTGACTCGAACGGCGGTAACTATGGCTACACCTTC
TRBD1	TRBJ2-3	TRBV5-6	NA	CASRDRMTDTQYF	TGTGCCAGCAGGGACAGGATGACAGATACGCAGTATTTT
NA	TRBJ2-1	TRBV3-1	NA	CASSQVGNGGGYNEQFF	TGTGCCAGCAGCCAAGTGGGGAACGGGGGCGGCTACAATGAGCAGTTCTTC
TRBD2	TRBJ2-1	TRBV20-1	few	CSARDWRTSGYNEQFF	TGCAGTGCTAGAGATTGGAGGACTAGCGGCTACAATGAGCAGTTCTTC
TRBD1	TRBJ1-6	TRBV5-6	many	CASSLGQRRIPLHF	TGTGCCAGCAGCCTGGGACAGAGGCGGATTCCCCTCCACTTT
NA	TRBJ1-1	TRBV2	NA	CASSDNSGGSTEAFF	TGTGCCAGCAGTGACAATTCCGGGGGGAGTACTGAAGCTTTCTTT
NA	TRBJ2-3	TRBV7-6	NA	CASSPVRGGGTDTQYF	TGTGCCAGCAGCCCGGTTAGGGGCGGGGGCACAGATACGCAGTATTTT
TRBD1	TRBJ2-1	TRBV6-1	NA	CARRIGQGVDNEQFF	TGTGCCAGGCGGATTGGACAGGGGGTGGACAATGAGCAGTTCTTC
NA	TRBJ2-7	TRBV6-5	NA	CASRRTEGASNEQYF	TGTGCCAGCAGGCGTACAGAGGGCGCCTCGAACGAGCAGTACTTC
TRBD2	TRBJ2-1	TRBV9	NA	CASSYSGGTYNEQFF	TGTGCCAGCAGCTATAGCGGGGGAACCTACAATGAGCAGTTCTTC
NA	TRBJ1-1	TRBV12-3/TRBV12-4	NA	CASSPGRHTEAFF	TGTGCCAGCAGCCCAGGGAGGCACACTGAAGCTTTCTTT
TRBD2	TRBJ2-1	TRBV12-3/TRBV12-4	NA	CASSLGDGLAGVTYNEQFF	TGTGCCAGCAGTTTAGGAGACGGACTAGCGGGGGTAACCTACAATGAGCAGTTCTTC
TRBD2	TRBJ2-1	TRBV7-9	NA	CASSSKRGGSHNEQFF	TGTGCCAGCAGCTCTAAGCGGGGGGGCTCCCACAATGAGCAGTTCTTC
TRBD2	TRBJ2-3	TRBV11-2	few	CASRRIAGGITDTQYF	TGTGCCAGCAGACGTATAGCGGGGGGCATCACAGATACGCAGTATTTT
NA	TRBJ2-1	TRBV15	few	CATSRSSYNEQFF	TGTGCCACCAGCAGGAGCTCCTACAATGAGCAGTTCTTC
NA	TRBJ2-3	TRBV28	few	CASGGGSGADTQYF	TGTGCCAGCGGTGGGGGATCAGGCGCAGATACGCAGTATTTT
NA	TRBJ1-2	TRBV7-8	NA	CASSLLGGGLTNYGYTF	TGTGCCAGCAGCTTATTAGGAGGGGGGCTGACTAACTATGGCTACACCTTC
NA	TRBJ1-2	TRBV20-1	few	CSASGGISYGYTF	TGCAGTGCTAGTGGGGGAATAAGCTATGGCTACACCTTC
NA	TRBJ2-7	TRBV3-1	once	CASSQDGGSQETRYF	TGTGCCAGCAGCCAAGATGGCGGCAGTCAAGAGACCCGGTACTTC
TRBD2	TRBJ2-1	TRBV28	many	CASSLASGNYNEQFF	TGTGCCAGCAGTTTGGCTAGCGGAAACTACAATGAGCAGTTCTTC
NA	TRBJ1-1	TRBV29-1	NA	CSTYSGGEAFF	TGCAGCACATATTCGGGGGGTGAAGCTTTCTTT
TRBD1	TRBJ1-4	TRBV12-3/TRBV12-4	NA	CASSSRQGREKLFF	TGTGCCAGCAGTTCCCGACAGGGTCGTGAAAAACTGTTTTTT
TRBD2	TRBJ2-1	TRBV6-4	few	CASFGPGLAGFEQFF	TGTGCCAGCTTTGGCCCGGGACTAGCGGGGTTTGAGCAGTTCTTC
NA	TRBJ1-2	TRBV4-2	few	CASSQDKIINYGYTF	TGTGCCAGCAGCCAAGATAAGATAATTAACTATGGCTACACCTTC
NA	TRBJ1-1	TRBV9	NA	CASSVTPNTEAFF	TGTGCCAGCAGCGTAACCCCGAACACTGAAGCTTTCTTT
TRBD2	TRBJ2-1	TRBV20-1	few	CSAVGGTSAYNEQFF	TGCAGTGCTGTCGGGGGGACTAGCGCGTACAATGAGCAGTTCTTC
TRBD2	TRBJ2-3	TRBV5-1	NA	CASSLVRGGTDTQYF	TGCGCCAGCAGCTTGGTGCGGGGGGGCACAGATACGCAGTATTTT
TRBD1	TRBJ2-1	TRBV20-1	NA	CGASRRDRVRYNEQFF	TGCGGTGCTAGCAGAAGGGACAGGGTGAGGTACAATGAGCAGTTCTTC
TRBD1	TRBJ2-7	TRBV20-1	NA	CSARQYLEPGQGTYEQYF	TGCAGTGCACGACAATATTTAGAACCGGGACAGGGGACCTACGAGCAGTACTTC
NA	TRBJ1-4	TRBV21-1	NA	CASSKGEGSTGEKLFF	TGTGCCAGCAGCAAAGGGGAGGGGTCAACGGGGGAAAAACTGTTTTTT
NA	TRBJ2-7	TRBV21-1	NA	CATHDGGTILRSSYEQYF	TGTGCCACCCACGACGGGGGCACAATCTTACGGTCCTCCTACGAGCAGTACTTC